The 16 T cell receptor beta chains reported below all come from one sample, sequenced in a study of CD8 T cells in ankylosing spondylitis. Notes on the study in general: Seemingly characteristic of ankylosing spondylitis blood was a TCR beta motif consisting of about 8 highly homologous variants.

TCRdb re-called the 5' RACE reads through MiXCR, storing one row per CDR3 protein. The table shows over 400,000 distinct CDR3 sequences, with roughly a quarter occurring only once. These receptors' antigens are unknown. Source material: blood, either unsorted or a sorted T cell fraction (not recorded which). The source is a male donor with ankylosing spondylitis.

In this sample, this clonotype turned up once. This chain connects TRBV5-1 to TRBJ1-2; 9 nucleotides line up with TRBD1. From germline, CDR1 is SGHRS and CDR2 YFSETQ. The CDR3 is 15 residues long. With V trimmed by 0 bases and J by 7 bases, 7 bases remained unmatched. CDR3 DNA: TGCGCCAGCAGCTTGGGACTGGGACAGGGCGGTGGCTACACCTTC. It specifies CASSLGLGQGGGYTF.

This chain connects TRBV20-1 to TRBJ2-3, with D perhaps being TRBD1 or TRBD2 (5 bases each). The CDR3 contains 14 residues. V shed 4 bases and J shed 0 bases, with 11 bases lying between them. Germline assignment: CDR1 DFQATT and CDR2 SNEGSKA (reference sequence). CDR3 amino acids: CSAKGEPSTDTQYF. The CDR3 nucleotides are TGCAGTGCTAAAGGGGAGCCTAGCACAGATACGCAGTATTTT.

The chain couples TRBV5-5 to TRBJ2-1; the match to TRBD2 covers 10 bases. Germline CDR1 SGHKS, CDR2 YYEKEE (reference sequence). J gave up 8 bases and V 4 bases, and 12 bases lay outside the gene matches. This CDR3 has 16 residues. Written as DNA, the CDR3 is TGTGCCAGCAGCACCCGACTAGCGGGCCAATCGTATGAGCAGTTCTTC. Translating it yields CASSTRLAGQSYEQFF.

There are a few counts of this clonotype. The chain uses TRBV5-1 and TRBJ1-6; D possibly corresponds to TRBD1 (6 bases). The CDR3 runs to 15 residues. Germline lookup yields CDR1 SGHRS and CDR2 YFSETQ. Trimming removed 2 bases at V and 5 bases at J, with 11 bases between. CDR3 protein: CASSLGGENNSPLHF. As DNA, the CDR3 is TGCGCCAGCAGCTTAGGGGGGGAAAATAATTCACCCCTCCACTTT.

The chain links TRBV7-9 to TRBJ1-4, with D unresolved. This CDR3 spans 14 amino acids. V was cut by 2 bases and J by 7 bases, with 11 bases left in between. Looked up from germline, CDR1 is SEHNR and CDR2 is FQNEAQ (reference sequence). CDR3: CASSLRGDAEKLFF. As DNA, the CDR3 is TGTGCCAGCAGCTTACGCGGAGACGCTGAAAAACTGTTTTTT. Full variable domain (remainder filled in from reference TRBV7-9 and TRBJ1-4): DTGVSQNPRHKITKRGQNVTFRCDPISEHNRLYWYRQTLGQGPEFLTYFQNEAQLEKSRLLSDRFSAERPKGSFSTLEIQRTEQGDSAMYLCASSLRGDAEKLFFGSGTQLSVL.

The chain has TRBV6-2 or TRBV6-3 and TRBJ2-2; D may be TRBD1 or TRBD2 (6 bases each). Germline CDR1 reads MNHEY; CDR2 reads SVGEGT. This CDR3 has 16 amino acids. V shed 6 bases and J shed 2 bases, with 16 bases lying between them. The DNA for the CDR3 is TGTGCCAGCAGACGGTTGGGGGGCGGTAACACCGGGGAGCTGTTTTTT. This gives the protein CASRRLGGGNTGELFF.

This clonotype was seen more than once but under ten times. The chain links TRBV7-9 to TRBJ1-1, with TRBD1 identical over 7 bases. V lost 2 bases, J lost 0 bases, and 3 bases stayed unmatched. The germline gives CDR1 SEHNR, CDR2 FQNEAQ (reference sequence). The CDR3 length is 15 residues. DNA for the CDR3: TGTGCCAGCAGCTTACAGGGGGGTATGAACACTGAAGCTTTCTTT. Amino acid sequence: CASSLQGGMNTEAFF.

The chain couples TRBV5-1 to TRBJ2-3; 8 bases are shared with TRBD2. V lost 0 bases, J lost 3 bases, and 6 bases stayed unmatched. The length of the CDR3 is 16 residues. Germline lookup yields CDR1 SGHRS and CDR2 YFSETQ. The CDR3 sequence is CASSLGWTSRTDTQYF. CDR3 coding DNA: TGCGCCAGCAGCTTGGGATGGACTAGCAGAACAGATACGCAGTATTTT.

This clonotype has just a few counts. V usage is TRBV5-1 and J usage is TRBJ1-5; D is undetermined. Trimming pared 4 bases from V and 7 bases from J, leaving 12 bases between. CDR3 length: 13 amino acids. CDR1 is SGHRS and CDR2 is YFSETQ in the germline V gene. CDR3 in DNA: TGCGCCAGCAGCCCGACCGGCGGGCAGCCCCAGCATTTT. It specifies CASSPTGGQPQHF. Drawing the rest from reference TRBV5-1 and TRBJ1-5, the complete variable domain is KAGVTQTPRYLIKTRGQQVTLSCSPISGHRSVSWYQQTPGQGLQFLFEYFSETQRNKGNFPGRFSGRQFSNSRSEMNVSTLELGDSALYLCASSPTGGQPQHFGDGTRLSIL.

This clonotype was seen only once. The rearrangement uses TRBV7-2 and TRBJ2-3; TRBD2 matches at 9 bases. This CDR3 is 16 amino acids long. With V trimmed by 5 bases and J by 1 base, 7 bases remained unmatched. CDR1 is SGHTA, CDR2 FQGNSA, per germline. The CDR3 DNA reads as TGTGCCAGCAGCGTACGCGGGAGGGCCCGCACAGATACGCAGTATTTT. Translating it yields CASSVRGRARTDTQYF.

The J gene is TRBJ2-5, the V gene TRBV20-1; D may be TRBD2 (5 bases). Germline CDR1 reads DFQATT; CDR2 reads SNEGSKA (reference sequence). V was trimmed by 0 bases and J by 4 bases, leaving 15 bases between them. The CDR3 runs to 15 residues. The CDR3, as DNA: TGCAGTGCTAGAGAACCCTTGCGAGGAGGAGAGACCCAGTACTTC. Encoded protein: CSAREPLRGGETQYF.

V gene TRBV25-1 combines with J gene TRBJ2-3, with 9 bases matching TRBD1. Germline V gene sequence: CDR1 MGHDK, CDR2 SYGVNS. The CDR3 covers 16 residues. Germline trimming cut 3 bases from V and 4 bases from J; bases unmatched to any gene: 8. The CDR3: CASSDHPGQGPDTQYF. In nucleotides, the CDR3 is TGTGCCAGCAGTGATCACCCGGGACAGGGACCAGATACGCAGTATTTT.

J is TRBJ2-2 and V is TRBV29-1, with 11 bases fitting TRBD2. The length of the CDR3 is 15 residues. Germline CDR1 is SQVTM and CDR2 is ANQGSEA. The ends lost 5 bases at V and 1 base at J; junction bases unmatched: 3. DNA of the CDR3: TGCAGCGTTACTCTAGCGGGAGGGAACACCGGGGAGCTGTTTTTT. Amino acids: CSVTLAGGNTGELFF.

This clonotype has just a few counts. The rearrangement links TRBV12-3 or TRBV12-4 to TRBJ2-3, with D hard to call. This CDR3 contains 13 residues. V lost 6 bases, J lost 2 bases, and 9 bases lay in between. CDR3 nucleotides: TGTGCCAGCAGCTTGGCCACCACAGATACGCAGTATTTT. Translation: CASSLATTDTQYF.

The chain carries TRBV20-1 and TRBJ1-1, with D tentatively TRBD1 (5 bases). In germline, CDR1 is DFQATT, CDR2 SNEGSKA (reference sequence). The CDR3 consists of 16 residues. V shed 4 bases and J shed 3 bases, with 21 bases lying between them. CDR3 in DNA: TGCAGTGCTATAGTGCCTCGGGGGGGATCGGACACTGAAGCTTTCTTT. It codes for CSAIVPRGGSDTEAFF.

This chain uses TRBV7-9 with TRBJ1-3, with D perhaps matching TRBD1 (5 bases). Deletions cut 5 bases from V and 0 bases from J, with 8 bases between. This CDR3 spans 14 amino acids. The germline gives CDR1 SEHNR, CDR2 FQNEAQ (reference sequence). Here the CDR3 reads CASSPGISGNTIYF. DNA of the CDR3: TGTGCCAGCAGCCCAGGGATCTCTGGAAACACCATATATTTT.